The 18 T cell receptor beta chains presented below share a single source sample, sequenced in a study of blood T cell repertoires in COVID-19. Only in-frame clones appear in the TCRdb table, and some are missing; sequencing was by immunoSEQ multiplex PCR. This sample has roughly 160,000 clones, with roughly 84% found just once. The sequenced sample was peripheral blood. The receptors come from an elderly man with COVID-19, enrolled during active disease.

V and J are TRBV6-1 and TRBJ2-2; D perhaps matches TRBD1 (6 bases). Germline CDR1 is MNHNS and CDR2 is SASEGT. Between the trimmed V and J ends, which lost 0 bases and 7 bases, there was a span of 12 bases. CDR3 length: 15 amino acids. The CDR3 coding sequence is TGTGCCAGCAGTGAAGCGTTACAGGGCCACGGGGAGCTGTTTTTT. This encodes CASSEALQGHGELFF.

V and J are TRBV21-1 and TRBJ1-1; the table assigns TRBD1, which was not confirmed against the DNA. TRBV21-1 is a known pseudogene. CDR3 length: 16 residues. The CDR3 region has the DNA TGTGCCAGCAGCAAAGTGGCGGCAGGGGGTGGCACTGAAGCTTTCTTT. Protein: CASSKVAAGGGTEAFF.

The gene calls are TRBV2 and TRBJ1-2; D is unclear. The CDR3 extends over 13 amino acids. Germline V CDR1 and CDR2: SNHLY, FYNNEI. Between the trimmed V and J ends, which lost 1 base and 3 bases, there was a span of 6 bases. The CDR3 sequence: CASSEETDYGYTF. CDR3 bases: TGTGCCAGCAGTGAAGAGACTGACTATGGCTACACCTTC.

As for this clone: Different DNA sequences within this sample yield the same CDR3. V and J are TRBV18 and TRBJ2-5, with TRBD1 matching 7 bases. CDR3 size: 13 residues. V was pared by 3 bases and J by 2 bases, with 0 bases of the junction left unmatched. CDR1 is KGHSH and CDR2 is LQKENI in the germline V gene. The CDR3, as DNA: TGTGCCAGCTCACCGGGACAGCAAGAGACCCAGTACTTC. Translating gives CASSPGQQETQYF.

This chain joins TRBV19 and TRBJ2-3; the match to TRBD1 covers 9 bases. This CDR3 contains 16 residues. Germline V gives CDR1 LNHDA, CDR2 SQIVND (reference sequence). V shed 3 bases, J shed 0 bases, and the junction held 4 bases outside the gene matches. The CDR3 here is CASSMGTGTSTDTQYF. CDR3 nucleotides: TGTGCCAGTAGTATGGGGACAGGGACTAGCACAGATACGCAGTATTTT.

V and J are TRBV29-1 and TRBJ2-7; tentatively, D is TRBD1 (6 bases). The CDR3 sequence is 13 residues long. CDR1 and CDR2 (germline): SQVTM, ANQGSEA. The ends were cut back, 6 bases at V and 5 bases at J, with 17 bases in the middle. The CDR3 loop reads CSVRTANSHEQYF. In DNA, the CDR3 is TGCAGCGTCCGGACAGCGAACTCGCACGAGCAGTACTTC.

The rearrangement links TRBV5-4 to TRBJ1-5; possibly TRBD1 for D (6 bases). The germline V gene encodes CDR1 SGHNT and CDR2 YYREEE (reference sequence). V shed 4 bases and J shed 6 bases, with 17 bases lying between them. This CDR3 has 15 amino acids. Written as DNA, the CDR3 is TGTGCCAGCAGCCAACTAGGTGAGGGGGTTCAGCCCCAGCATTTT. It encodes CASSQLGEGVQPQHF.

The chain recombines TRBV2 with TRBJ1-6, with D possibly being TRBD1 (6 bases). V dropped 10 bases and J dropped 8 bases, with 18 bases sitting between them. The germline V gene encodes CDR1 SNHLY and CDR2 FYNNEI. This CDR3 is built from 14 residues. CDR3 in DNA: TGTGCCACCTCCGAGACAGGCCTATATTCACCCCTCCACTTT. This sequence encodes CATSETGLYSPLHF.

The V call is TRBV6-1, the J call TRBJ1-1; 7 bases are shared with TRBD1. This CDR3 contains 15 residues. The germline V gene has CDR1 MNHNS and CDR2 SASEGT. J gave up 10 bases and V 0 bases, and 11 bases lay outside the gene matches. The DNA for the CDR3 is TGTGCCAGCAGTGAAGCGATGGGCAGACAGGGAGTAGCTTTCTTT. Translation: CASSEAMGRQGVAFF.

The rearrangement links TRBV5-1 to TRBJ1-2, with D maybe TRBD1 (6 bases). The CDR3 consists of 16 residues. V shed 3 bases and J shed 6 bases, with 21 bases lying between them. Germline CDR1 and CDR2: SGHRS and YFSETQ. CDR3 DNA sequence: TGCGCCAGCAGCTATCGTGCCGGACAGAGGGGTGATGGCTACACCTTC. Translated, it gives CASSYRAGQRGDGYTF.

This clone has more than one count but fewer than ten. CDR3 nucleotides: TGTGCCAGCAGCTTCCTACGCCTGACAGGCGACACTGAAGCTTTCTTT. It yields the protein CASSFLRLTGDTEAFF. This chain uses TRBV5-6 with TRBJ1-1, with TRBD1 as a possible D gene (6 bases). The CDR3 has 16 residues. The germline V gene encodes CDR1 SGHDT and CDR2 YYEEEE. Trimming shortened V by 2 bases and J by 3 bases, and 17 bases separated the two germline ends. Together with reference TRBV5-6 and TRBJ1-1, the CDR3 gives the full variable domain: DAGVTQSPTHLIKTRGQQVTLRCSPKSGHDTVSWYQQALGQGPQFIFQYYEEEERQRGNFPDRFSGHQFPNYSSELNVNALLLGDSALYLCASSFLRLTGDTEAFFGQGTRLTVV.

V is TRBV14 and J is TRBJ1-1; D may be TRBD1 (5 bases). V was pared by 6 bases and J by 2 bases, with 10 bases between. The CDR3 runs to 13 residues. Germline V gives CDR1 SGHDN, CDR2 FVKESK. The CDR3 spells CASSFQGNTEAFF. DNA of the CDR3: TGTGCCAGCAGTTTCCAGGGTAACACTGAAGCTTTCTTT.

J is TRBJ2-5 and V is TRBV6-2 or TRBV6-3; 9 bases map to TRBD1. J lost 5 bases, V lost 4 bases, and 8 bases had no gene match. The CDR3 is 15 residues long. Germline V gives CDR1 MNHEY, CDR2 SVGEGT. CDR3: CASSSLYRGLETQYF. The CDR3 DNA is TGTGCCAGCAGTTCCCTCTACAGGGGGCTGGAGACCCAGTACTTC.

This clone came up once. Additional DNA sequences in this sample encode the identical CDR3. The chain recombines TRBV9 with TRBJ1-1; the D gene is possibly TRBD1 (5 bases). The CDR3 length is 13 residues. Germline V gene lookup returns CDR1 SGDLS and CDR2 YYNGEE. The germline V and J ends were trimmed by 1 base and 2 bases, with 6 bases remaining between them. The CDR3 bases are TGTGCCAGCAGCGTACAGGGAAACACTGAAGCTTTCTTT. Amino acid sequence: CASSVQGNTEAFF.

The chain recombines TRBV15 with TRBJ1-2, with 7 positions matching TRBD1. Germline CDR1 is LNHNV and CDR2 is YYDKDF (reference sequence). The V and J ends lost 0 bases and 8 bases, in that order; junction bases with no gene match: 3. The CDR3 spans 13 residues. The CDR3 loop is CATSREGTAGYTF. DNA for the CDR3: TGTGCCACCAGCAGAGAAGGGACAGCCGGCTACACCTTC. Full variable domain (rest looked up from reference TRBV15 and TRBJ1-2): DAMVIQNPRYQVTQFGKPVTLSCSQTLNHNVMYWYQQKSSQAPKLLFHYYDKDFNNEADTPDNFQSRRPNTSFCFLDIRSPGLGDTAMYLCATSREGTAGYTFGSGTRLTVV.

The V gene is TRBV10-3, the J gene TRBJ2-5, with 9 bases lining up with TRBD1. CDR3 size: 12 residues. The V segment lost 8 bases and the J segment 2 bases; nucleotides outside the gene matches: 0. CDR1 ENHRY and CDR2 SYGVKD come from the germline V gene. The CDR3 region is CAIGTGQETQYF. DNA of the CDR3: TGTGCCATCGGGACAGGGCAAGAGACCCAGTACTTC.

In this sample, this clone turned up a few times. The CDR3: CASSFGQGAVRGYTF. CDR3 bases: TGTGCCAGTAGTTTCGGACAGGGGGCAGTGCGTGGCTACACCTTC. The chain is built from TRBV19 and TRBJ1-2, with 11 bases fitting TRBD1. Losses at the gene ends were 5 bases for V and 7 bases for J; bases not matched to a gene: 9. CDR1 and CDR2 (germline): LNHDA, SQIVND (reference sequence). The CDR3 totals 15 residues. Together with reference TRBV19 and TRBJ1-2, the CDR3 gives the full variable domain: DGGITQSPKYLFRKEGQNVTLSCEQNLNHDAMYWYRQDPGQGLRLIYYSQIVNDFQKGDIAEGYSVSREKKESFPLTVTSAQKNPTAFYLCASSFGQGAVRGYTFGSGTRLTVV.

This clone was seen a handful of times. The chain employs TRBV4-3 and TRBJ1-1, with a tentative D call TRBD1 (5 bases). Germline V CDR1 and CDR2: LGHNA, YSLEER. This CDR3 spans 14 amino acids. The V gene lost 2 bases and the J gene lost 4 bases, with 11 bases spanning the gap. CDR3 bases: TGCGCCAGCAGCCAATCGTTGGGGGGCACTGAAGCTTTCTTT. This sequence encodes CASSQSLGGTEAFF.